The source of this TCR beta chain is a study of T cell responses to AZD1222 COVID-19 vaccine. General study results and limits: Donors skewed white British and female; clonal diversity was possibly underestimated.

In germline, CDR1 is LGHDT, CDR2 YNNKEL (reference sequence). This CDR3 comprises 14 residues. The V end lost 3 bases, the J end lost 7 bases, and 15 bases lay between the germline ends. Here immunoSEQ multiplex PCR was the method, and the copy in TCRdb shows in-frame clones only, minus some. The sample shows under 200,000 clones, roughly nine tenths of them seen only once. A remark on this clone: As yet, its antigen is unknown.

The clonotype comes from an adult in good health. Sequences were derived from peripheral blood, sampled on day 0 of AZD1222 vaccination. The chain employs TRBV3-1 (or the pseudogene TRBV3-2) and TRBJ1-2; D is unresolved. The CDR3 loop reads CASSQDGSRRGYTF. The CDR3 bases are TGTGCCAGCAGCCAGGACGGCTCGCGCCGTGGCTACACCTTC.